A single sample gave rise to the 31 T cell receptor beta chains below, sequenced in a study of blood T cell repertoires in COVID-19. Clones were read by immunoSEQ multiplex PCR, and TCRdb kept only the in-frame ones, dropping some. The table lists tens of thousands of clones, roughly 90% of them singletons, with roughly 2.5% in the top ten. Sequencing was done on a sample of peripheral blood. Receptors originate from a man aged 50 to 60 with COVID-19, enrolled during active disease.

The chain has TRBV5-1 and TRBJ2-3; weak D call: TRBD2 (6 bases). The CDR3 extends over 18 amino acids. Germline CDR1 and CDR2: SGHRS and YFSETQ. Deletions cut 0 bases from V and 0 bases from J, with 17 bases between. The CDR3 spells CASSLVEVAGRSTDTQYF. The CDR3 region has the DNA TGCGCCAGCAGCTTGGTTGAGGTGGCGGGGCGAAGCACAGATACGCAGTATTTT.

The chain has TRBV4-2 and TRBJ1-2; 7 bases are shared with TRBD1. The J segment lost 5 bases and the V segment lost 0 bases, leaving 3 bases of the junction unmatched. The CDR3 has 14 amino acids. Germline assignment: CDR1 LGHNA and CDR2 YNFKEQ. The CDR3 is CASSQEGDSYGYTF. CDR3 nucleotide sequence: TGTGCCAGCAGCCAAGAAGGGGACAGTTATGGCTACACCTTC.

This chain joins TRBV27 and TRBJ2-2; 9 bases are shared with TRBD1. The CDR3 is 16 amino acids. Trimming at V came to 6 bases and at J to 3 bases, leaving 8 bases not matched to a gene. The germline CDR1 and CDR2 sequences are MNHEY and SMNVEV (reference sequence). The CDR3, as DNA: TGTGCCAGCAGGAGGGGGGGACAGGGATACACCGGGGAGCTGTTTTTT. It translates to CASRRGGQGYTGELFF.

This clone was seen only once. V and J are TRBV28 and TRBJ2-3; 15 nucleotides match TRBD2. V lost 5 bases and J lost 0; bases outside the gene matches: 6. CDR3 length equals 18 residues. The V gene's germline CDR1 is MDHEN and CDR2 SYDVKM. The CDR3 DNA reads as TGTGCCAGCAGTCTCGGACTAGCGGGGGGGACTAGCACAGATACGCAGTATTTT. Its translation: CASSLGLAGGTSTDTQYF.

In DNA, the CDR3 is TGTGCCAGCAGTACCTTCCGGGGATACGAGCAGTACTTC. Translating it yields CASSTFRGYEQYF. The J gene is TRBJ2-7, the V gene TRBV27; a weak D match, TRBD2 (5 bases). Per the germline V gene, CDR1 is MNHEY and CDR2 is SMNVEV (reference sequence). CDR3 length equals 13 residues. The ends were cut back, 5 bases at V and 4 bases at J, with 12 bases in the middle.

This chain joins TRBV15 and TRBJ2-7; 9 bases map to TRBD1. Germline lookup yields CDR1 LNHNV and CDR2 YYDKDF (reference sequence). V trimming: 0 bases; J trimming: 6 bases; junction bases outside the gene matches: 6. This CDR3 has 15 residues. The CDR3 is CATSRDRDRAREQYF. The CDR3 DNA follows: TGTGCCACCAGCAGAGATAGGGACAGGGCCCGCGAGCAGTACTTC.

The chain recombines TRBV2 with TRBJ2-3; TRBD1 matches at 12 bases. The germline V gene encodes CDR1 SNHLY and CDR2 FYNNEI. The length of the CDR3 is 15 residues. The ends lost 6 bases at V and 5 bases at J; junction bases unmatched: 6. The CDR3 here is CASRMGQGARDTQYF. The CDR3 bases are TGTGCCAGCAGAATGGGACAGGGGGCTCGAGATACGCAGTATTTT.

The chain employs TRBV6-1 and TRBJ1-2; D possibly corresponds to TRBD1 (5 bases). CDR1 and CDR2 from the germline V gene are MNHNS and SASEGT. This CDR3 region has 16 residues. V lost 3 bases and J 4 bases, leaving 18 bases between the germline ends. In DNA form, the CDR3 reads TGTGCCAGCAGTGAGGGGGGGTCAGGAAACTCCTATGGCTACACCTTC. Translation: CASSEGGSGNSYGYTF.

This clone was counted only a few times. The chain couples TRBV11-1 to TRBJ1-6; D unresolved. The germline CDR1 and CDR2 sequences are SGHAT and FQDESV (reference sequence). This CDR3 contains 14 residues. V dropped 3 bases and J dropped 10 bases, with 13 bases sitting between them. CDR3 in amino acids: CASSFSGGNSPLHF. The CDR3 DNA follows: TGTGCCAGCAGCTTTAGTGGCGGGAACTCACCCCTCCACTTT.

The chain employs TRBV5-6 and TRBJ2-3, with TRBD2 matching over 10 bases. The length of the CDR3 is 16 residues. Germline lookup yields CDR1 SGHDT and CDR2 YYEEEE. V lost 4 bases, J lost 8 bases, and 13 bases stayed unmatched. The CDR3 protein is CASSGYQAGGPGTQYF. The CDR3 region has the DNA TGTGCCAGCAGCGGCTATCAAGCGGGGGGGCCTGGTACGCAGTATTTT. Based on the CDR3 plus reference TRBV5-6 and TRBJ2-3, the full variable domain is DAGVTQSPTHLIKTRGQQVTLRCSPKSGHDTVSWYQQALGQGPQFIFQYYEEEERQRGNFPDRFSGHQFPNYSSELNVNALLLGDSALYLCASSGYQAGGPGTQYFGPGTRLTVL.

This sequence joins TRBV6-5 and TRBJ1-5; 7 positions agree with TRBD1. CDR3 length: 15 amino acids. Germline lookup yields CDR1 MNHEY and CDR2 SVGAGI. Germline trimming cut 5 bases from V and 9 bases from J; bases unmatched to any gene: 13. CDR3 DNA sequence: TGTGCCAGCAGTCCAGGGACAGCGGTTCTTCGGCCCCAGCATTTT. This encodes CASSPGTAVLRPQHF.

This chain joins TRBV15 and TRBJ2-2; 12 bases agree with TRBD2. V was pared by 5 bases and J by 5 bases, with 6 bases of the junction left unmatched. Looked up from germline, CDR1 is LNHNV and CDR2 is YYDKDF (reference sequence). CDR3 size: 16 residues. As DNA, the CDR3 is TGTGCCACCAGCCGGACTAGCGGGGAGCGTACCGGGGAGCTGTTTTTT. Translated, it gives CATSRTSGERTGELFF.

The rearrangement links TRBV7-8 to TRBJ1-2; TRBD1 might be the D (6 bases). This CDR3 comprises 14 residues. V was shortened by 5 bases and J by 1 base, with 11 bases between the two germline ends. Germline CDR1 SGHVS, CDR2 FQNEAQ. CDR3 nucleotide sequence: TGTGCCAGCAGCCCCTCGGACAGTAACTATGGCTACACCTTC. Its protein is CASSPSDSNYGYTF.

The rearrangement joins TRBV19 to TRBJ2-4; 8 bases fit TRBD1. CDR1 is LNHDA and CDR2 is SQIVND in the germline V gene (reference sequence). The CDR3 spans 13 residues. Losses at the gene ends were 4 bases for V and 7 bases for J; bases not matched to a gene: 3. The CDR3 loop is CASSRQGANIQYF. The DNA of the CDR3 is TGTGCCAGTAGTAGGCAGGGGGCGAACATTCAGTACTTC.

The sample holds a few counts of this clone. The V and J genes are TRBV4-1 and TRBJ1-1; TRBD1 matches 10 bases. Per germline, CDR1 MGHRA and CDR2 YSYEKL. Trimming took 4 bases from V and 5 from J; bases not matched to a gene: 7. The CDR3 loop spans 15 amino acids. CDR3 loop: CASSRGDRGVTEAFF. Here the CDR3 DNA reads TGCGCCAGCAGCCGGGGGGACAGGGGCGTGACTGAAGCTTTCTTT.

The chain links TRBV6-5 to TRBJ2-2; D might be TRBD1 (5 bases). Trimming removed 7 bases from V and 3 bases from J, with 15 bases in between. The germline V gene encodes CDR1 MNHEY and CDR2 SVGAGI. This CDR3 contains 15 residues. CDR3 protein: CASISARAHTGELFF. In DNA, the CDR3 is TGTGCCAGCATCTCCGCCAGGGCGCACACCGGGGAGCTGTTTTTT.

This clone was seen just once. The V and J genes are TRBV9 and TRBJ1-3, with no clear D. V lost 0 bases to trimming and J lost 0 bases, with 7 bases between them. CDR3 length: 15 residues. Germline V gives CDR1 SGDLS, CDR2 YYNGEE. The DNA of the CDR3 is TGTGCCAGCAGCGTAGATTCAGTCTCTGGAAACACCATATATTTT. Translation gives CASSVDSVSGNTIYF.

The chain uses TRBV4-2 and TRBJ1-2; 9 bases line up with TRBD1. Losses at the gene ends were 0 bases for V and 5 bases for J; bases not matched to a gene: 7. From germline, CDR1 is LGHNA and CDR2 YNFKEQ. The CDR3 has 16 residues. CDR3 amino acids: CASSQDRETGGYGYTF. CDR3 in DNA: TGTGCCAGCAGCCAAGATCGGGAGACAGGGGGTTATGGCTACACCTTC.

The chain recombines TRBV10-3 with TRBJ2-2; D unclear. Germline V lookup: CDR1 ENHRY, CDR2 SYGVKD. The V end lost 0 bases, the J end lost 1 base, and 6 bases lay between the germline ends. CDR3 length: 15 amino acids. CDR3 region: CAISESIRNTGELFF. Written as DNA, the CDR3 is TGTGCCATCAGTGAGTCGATTAGGAACACCGGGGAGCTGTTTTTT.

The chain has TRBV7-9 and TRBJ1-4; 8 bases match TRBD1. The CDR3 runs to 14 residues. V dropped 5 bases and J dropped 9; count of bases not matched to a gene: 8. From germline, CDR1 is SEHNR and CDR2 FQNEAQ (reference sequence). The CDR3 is CASSLASGGKKLFF. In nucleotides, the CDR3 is TGTGCCAGCAGCCTGGCTTCAGGGGGCAAAAAACTGTTTTTT.

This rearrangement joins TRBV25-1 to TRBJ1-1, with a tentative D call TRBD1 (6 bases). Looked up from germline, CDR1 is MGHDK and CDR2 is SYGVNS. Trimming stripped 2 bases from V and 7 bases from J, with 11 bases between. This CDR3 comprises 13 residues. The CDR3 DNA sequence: TGTGCCAGCAGTGAACACGGGGGGCATGAAGCTTTCTTT. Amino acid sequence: CASSEHGGHEAFF.

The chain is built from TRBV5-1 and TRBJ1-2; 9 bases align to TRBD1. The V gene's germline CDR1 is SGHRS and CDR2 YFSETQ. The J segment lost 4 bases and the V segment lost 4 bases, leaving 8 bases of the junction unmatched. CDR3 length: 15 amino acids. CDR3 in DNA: TGCGCCAGCAGCCCGCCCGGACAGGGGAGCTATGGCTACACCTTC. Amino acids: CASSPPGQGSYGYTF.

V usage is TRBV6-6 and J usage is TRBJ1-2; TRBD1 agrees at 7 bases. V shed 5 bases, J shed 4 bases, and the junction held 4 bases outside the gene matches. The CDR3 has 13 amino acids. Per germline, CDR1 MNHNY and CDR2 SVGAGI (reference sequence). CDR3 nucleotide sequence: TGTGCCAGCAGTGTGGACAGGAGCTATGGCTACACCTTC. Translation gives CASSVDRSYGYTF.

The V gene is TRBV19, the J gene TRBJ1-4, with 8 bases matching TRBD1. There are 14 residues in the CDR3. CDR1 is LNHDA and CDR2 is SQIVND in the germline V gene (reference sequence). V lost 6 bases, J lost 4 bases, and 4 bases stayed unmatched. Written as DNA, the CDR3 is TGTGCCAGTAGACGGACAGGGTTTAATGAAAAACTGTTTTTT. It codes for CASRRTGFNEKLFF.

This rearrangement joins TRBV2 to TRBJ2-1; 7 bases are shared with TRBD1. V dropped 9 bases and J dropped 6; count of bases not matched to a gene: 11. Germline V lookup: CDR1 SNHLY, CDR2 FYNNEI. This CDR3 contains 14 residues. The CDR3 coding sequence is TGTGCCAGTCATACAGGGGTCAAATCCAATGAGCAGTTCTTC. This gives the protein CASHTGVKSNEQFF.

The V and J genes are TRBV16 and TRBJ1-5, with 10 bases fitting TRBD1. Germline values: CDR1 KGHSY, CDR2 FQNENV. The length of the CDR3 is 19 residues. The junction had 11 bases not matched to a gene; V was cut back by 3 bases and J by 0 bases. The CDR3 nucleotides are TGTGCCAGCAGCCATACCCTGGGGACAGGGGTTAGTAGCAATCAGCCCCAGCATTTT. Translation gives CASSHTLGTGVSSNQPQHF.

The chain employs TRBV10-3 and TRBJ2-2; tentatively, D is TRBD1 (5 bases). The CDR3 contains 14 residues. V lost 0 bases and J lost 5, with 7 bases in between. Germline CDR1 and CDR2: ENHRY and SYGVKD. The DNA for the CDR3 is TGTGCCATCAGTGAGTCCGGACAAACCGGGGAGCTGTTTTTT. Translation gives CAISESGQTGELFF.

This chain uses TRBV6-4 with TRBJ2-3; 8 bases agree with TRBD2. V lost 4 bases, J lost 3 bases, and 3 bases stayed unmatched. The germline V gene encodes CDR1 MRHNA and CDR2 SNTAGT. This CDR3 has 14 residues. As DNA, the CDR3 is TGTGCCAGCAGTGTGGCGGGGGGTACAGATACGCAGTATTTT. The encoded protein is CASSVAGGTDTQYF.

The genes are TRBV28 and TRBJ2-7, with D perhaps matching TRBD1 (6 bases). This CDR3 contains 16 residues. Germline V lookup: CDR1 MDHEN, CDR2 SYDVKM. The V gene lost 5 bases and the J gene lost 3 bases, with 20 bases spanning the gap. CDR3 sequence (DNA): TGTGCCAGCAGTATTACCCACAGGGTGATGATCTACGAGCAGTACTTC. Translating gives CASSITHRVMIYEQYF.

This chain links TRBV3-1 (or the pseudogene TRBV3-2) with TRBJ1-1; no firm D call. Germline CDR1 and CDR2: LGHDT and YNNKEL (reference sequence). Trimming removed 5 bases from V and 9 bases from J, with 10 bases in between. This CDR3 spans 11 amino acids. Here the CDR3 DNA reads TGTGCCAGCAGCGGGTTCGGGAAAGCTTTCTTT. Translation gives CASSGFGKAFF.

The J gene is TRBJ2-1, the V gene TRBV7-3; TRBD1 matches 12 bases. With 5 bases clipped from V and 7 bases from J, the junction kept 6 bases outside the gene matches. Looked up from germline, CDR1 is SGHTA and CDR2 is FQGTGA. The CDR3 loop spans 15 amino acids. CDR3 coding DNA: TGTGCCAGCAGCCGGGACAGGGGGCATGGGAATGAGCAGTTCTTC. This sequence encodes CASSRDRGHGNEQFF. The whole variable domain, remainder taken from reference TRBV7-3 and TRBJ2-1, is GAGVSQTPSNKVTEKGKYVELRCDPISGHTALYWYRQSLGQGPEFLIYFQGTGAADDSGLPNDRFFAVRPEGSVSTLKIQRTERGDSAVYLCASSRDRGHGNEQFFGPGTRLTVL.